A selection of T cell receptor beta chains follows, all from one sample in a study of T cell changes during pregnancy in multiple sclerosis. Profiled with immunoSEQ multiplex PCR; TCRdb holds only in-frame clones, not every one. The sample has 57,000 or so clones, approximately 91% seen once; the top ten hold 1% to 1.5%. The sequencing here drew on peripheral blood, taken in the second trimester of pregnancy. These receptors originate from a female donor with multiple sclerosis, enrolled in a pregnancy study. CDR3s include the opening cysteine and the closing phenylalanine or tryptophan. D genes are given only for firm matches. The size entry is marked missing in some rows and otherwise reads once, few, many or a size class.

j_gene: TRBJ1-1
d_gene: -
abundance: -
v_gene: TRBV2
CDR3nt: TGTGCCAGCACACCCCTCCGGGGGGACACTGAAGCTTTCTTT
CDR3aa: CASTPLRGDTEAFF

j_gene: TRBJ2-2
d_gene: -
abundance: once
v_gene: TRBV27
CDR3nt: TGTGCCAGCAGTCCGTCTGGGGGGGCTACCTGGGGGGAGCTGTTTTTT
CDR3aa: CASSPSGGATWGELFF

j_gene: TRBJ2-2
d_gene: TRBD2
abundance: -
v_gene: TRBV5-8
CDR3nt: TGTGCCAGCAGCTCCCTGCGGGGGTCCGGGGAGCTGTTTTTT
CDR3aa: CASSSLRGSGELFF

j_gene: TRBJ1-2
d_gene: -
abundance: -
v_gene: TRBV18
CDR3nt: TGTGCCAGCTCTATGGCACTCGGGGACTATGGCTACACCTTC
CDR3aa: CASSMALGDYGYTF

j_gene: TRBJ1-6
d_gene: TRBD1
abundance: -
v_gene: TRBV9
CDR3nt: TGTGCCAGCAGCCCGCCCGGGACAGGGTATTCACCCCTCCACTTT
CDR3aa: CASSPPGTGYSPLHF

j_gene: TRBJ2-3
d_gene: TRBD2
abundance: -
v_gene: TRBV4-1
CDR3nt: TGCGCCAGCAGCCGGAAGACTAGCGGGGGCACAGATACGCAGTATTTT
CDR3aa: CASSRKTSGGTDTQYF

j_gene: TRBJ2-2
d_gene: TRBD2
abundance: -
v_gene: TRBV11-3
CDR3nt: TGTGCCAGCAGCGCACGGACTAGCGGGGACACCGGGGAGCTGTTTTTT
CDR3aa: CASSARTSGDTGELFF

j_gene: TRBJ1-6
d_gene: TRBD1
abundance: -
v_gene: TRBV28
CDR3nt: TGTGCCAGCAGTTTGGGACAGGGGGCCTCACCCCTCCACTTT
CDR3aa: CASSLGQGASPLHF

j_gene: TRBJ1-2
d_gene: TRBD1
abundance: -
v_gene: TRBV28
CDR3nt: TGTGCCAGCCAGGGGGTTCGGACAGGGGGACGGTATGGCTACACCTTC
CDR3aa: CASQGVRTGGRYGYTF

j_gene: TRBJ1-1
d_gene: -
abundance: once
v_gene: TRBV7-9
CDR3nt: TGTGCCATCTCGGGGGGGACTGAAGCTTTCTTT
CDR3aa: CAISGGTEAFF

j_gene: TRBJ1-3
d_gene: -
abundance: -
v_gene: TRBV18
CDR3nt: TGTGCCAGCCGGGATCTTAGGAACACCATATATTTT
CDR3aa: CASRDLRNTIYF

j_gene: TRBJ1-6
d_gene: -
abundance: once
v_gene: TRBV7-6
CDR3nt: TGTGCCAGCAGCTTACTCGCGTGGGGTCAGGGTCCGGTTTCACCCCTCCACTTT
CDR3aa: CASSLLAWGQGPVSPLHF

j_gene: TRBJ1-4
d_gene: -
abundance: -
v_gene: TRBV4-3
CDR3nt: TGCGCCAGCGCCCAAGGGGCTGTCGGTGAAAAACTGTTTTTT
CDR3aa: CASAQGAVGEKLFF

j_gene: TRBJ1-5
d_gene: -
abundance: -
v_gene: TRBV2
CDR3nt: TGTGCCAGCAGCTCCCGGGAAGCCCTCGGAAGCAATCAGCCCCAGCATTTT
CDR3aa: CASSSREALGSNQPQHF

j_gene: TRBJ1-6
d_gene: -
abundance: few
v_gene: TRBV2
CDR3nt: TGTGCCAGCAGTGTTCACAGGGAAGAGTCACCCCTCCACTTT
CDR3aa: CASSVHREESPLHF

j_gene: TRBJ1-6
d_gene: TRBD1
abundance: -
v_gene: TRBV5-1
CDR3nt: TGCGCCAGCAGCTTCGCAGGACAGGGTAATTCACCCCTCCACTTT
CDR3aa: CASSFAGQGNSPLHF

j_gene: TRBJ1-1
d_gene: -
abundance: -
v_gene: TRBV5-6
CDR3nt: TGTGCCAGCAGCAGAAGGGGCATGAACACTGAAGCTTTCTTT
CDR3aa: CASSRRGMNTEAFF

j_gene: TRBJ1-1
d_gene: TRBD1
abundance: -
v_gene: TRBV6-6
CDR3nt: TGTGCCAGCAGTTACGTCAGGGGGGACACTGAAGCTTTCTTT
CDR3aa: CASSYVRGDTEAFF

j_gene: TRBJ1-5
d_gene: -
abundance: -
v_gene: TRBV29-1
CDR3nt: TGCAGCGTTTGTACAGGCAACAATCAGCCTCAGCATTTT
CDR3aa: CSVCTGNNQPQHF

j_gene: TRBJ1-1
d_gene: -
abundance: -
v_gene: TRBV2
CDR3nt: TGTGCCAGCAGTGAAGGGAGGGGCTTCACTGAAGCTTTCTTT
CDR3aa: CASSEGRGFTEAFF

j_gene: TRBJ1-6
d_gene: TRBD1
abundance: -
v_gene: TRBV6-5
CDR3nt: TGTGCCAGCACGACAGGGGAGCGAAATTCACCCCTCCACTTT
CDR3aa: CASTTGERNSPLHF

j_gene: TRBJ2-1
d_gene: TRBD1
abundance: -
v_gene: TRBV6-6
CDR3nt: TGTGCCAGCAGTAGCCCCCGGGACAGGGGCGACTATGAGCAGTTCTTC
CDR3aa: CASSSPRDRGDYEQFF

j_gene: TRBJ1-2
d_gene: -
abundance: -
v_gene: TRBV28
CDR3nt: TGTGCCAGCAGTTCCCCCGGGAGGGGGTCGGTCTATGGCTACACCTTC
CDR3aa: CASSSPGRGSVYGYTF

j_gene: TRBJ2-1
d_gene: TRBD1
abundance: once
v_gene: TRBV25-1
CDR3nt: TGTGCCAGCAGTGAATGGAACCCGGCGACAGGGTTCTACAATGAGCAGTTCTTC
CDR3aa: CASSEWNPATGFYNEQFF

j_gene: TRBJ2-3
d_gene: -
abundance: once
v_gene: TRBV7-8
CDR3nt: TGTGCCAGCAGCTTAGGGAGGGCGGCAGATACGCAGTATTTT
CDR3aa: CASSLGRAADTQYF

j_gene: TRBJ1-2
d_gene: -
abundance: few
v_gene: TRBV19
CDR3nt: TGTGCCAGTAGTATGAGAAACTATGGCTACACCTTC
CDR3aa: CASSMRNYGYTF

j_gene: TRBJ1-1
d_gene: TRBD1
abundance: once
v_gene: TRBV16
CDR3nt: TGTGCCAGCAGCCAGGCCGGGGGACAGCTGAACACTGAAGCTTTCTTT
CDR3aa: CASSQAGGQLNTEAFF